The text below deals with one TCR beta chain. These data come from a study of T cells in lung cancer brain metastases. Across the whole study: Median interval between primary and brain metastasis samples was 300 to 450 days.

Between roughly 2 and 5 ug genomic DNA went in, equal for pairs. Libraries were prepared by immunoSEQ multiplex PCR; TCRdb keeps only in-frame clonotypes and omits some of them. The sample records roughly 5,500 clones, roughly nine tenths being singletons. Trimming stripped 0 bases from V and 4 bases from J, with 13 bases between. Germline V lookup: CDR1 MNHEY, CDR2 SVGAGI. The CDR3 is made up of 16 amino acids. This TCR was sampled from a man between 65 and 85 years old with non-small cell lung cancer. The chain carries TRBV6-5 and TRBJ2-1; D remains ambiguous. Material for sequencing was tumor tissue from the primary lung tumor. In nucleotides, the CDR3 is TGTGCCAGCAGTTACTCGCTAGGCGTGGGGTACAATGAGCAGTTCTTC. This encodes CASSYSLGVGYNEQFF.